Reported below is one T cell receptor (beta chain). This clone was seen a single time. There is no known antigen for this receptor. No base quality information exists; no much larger clone differs at one position. Relative to germline, V is 8 bases shorter and J is 2 bases shorter, with 7 bases between their ends. CDR1 and CDR2, looked up from the germline V gene, are MNHEY and SVGAGI. The CDR3 starts with the cysteine, ends with the phenylalanine, and has 11 residues. Kept here is only the CDR3 DNA, which spans 33 bases and is read in frame from base 1. Whole blood was collected in K2EDTA tubes by collaborating institutions according to the institutions' own protocols. For TCRbeta analysis, collaborators shipped samples in one of three forms: frozen whole blood, isolated PBMCs, or DNA extracted from either of those sample types. This specimen comes from a study of blood T cell repertoires in COVID-19 (dated by TCRdb to about 2020). Notes on the research overall: Samples covering the acute and convalescent phases of COVID-19 were provided by collaborators in the United States, Italy and Spain. The material from the prospective study consisted of cDNA or gDNA derived from T cells, B-cell-depleted T cells, or PBMCs. The dataset comprised deeply sampled blood TCRbeta repertoires from subjects exposed to, actively infected with, or recovered from COVID-19. A freely available public database, intended as a resource for researchers studying the immune response to SARS-CoV-2, is where the repertoires were released. The samples were drawn from two sources: the first 160 participants of the ongoing ImmuneRACE study, and fewer than 1,500 subjects contributed by 6 global collaborators. A de-identified subject ID, COVID-19 status, age in years and sex were almost always included in the sample metadata. Where available, HLA class I and class II types were taken from metadata supplied by the sample provider and were not determined by assay-based typing.

The research as a whole found: How much clinical and demographic metadata was included differed by source and by participant, and the metadata was provided uncurated.

The immunoSEQ Assay, a bias-controlled multiplex PCR, was used to amplify TCRbeta CDR3 regions from genomic DNA. The paper's processing steps were these. Within the assay, amplification of reference gene primers was used to estimate how many nucleated cells each sample contained. To quantify the absolute abundance of each unique TCRbeta CDR3 rearrangement, sequence reads were collapsed and filtered. For each sample, productive Simpson clonality was calculated by taking the square root of Simpson's diversity index across productive rearrangements. The source is immuneACCESS, and TCRdb retained only in-frame sequences with V and J called. Part of the clones is not carried over; for the studies checked, unresolved V genes explain less than half of this, and the remainder is unexplained. The D gene and trimming were derived from the DNA, and the V and J assignments and clone size from that table. The sample table shows about 110,000 clones, and 76% are seen once. The top ten clones comprise approximately 3.9% of the sample.

The sequence was obtained from a woman aged 80 or over with acute or convalescent COVID-19. The chain is encoded by TRBV6-5 joined to TRBJ2-7; TRBD2 is a weak D gene call, 5 bases matching. Material: peripheral blood. The DNA sequence reads TGTGCCAGCGGACTGACCTACGAGCAGTACTTC. This is translated as CASGLTYEQYF.